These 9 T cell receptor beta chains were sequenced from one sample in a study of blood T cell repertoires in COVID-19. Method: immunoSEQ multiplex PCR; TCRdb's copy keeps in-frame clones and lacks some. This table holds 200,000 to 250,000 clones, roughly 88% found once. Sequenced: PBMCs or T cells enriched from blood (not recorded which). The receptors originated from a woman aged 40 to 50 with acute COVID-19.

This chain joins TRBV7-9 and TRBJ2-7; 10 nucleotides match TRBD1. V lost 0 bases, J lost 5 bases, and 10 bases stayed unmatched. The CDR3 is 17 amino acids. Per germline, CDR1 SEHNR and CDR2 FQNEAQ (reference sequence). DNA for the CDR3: TGTGCCAGCAGCTTAGCGCGATTCCGGGACAGGGGCGACGAGCAGTACTTC. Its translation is CASSLARFRDRGDEQYF. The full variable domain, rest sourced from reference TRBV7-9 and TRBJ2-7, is DTGVSQNPRHKITKRGQNVTFRCDPISEHNRLYWYRQTLGQGPEFLTYFQNEAQLEKSRLLSDRFSAERPKGSFSTLEIQRTEQGDSAMYLCASSLARFRDRGDEQYFGPGTRLTVT.

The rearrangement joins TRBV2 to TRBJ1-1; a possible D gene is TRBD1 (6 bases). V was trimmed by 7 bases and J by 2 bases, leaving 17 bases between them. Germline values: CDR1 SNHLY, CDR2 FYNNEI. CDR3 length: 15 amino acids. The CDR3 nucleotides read TGTGCCAGCATCCCCTTAGGGACACATAACACTGAAGCTTTCTTT. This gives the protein CASIPLGTHNTEAFF.

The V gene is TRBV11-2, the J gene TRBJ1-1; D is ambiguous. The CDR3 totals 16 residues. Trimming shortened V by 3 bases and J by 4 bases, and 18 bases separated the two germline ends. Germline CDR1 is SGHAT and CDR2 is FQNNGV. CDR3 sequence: CASSLEGGSWSTEAFF. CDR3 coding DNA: TGTGCCAGCAGCTTGGAGGGTGGGTCCTGGTCCACTGAAGCTTTCTTT.

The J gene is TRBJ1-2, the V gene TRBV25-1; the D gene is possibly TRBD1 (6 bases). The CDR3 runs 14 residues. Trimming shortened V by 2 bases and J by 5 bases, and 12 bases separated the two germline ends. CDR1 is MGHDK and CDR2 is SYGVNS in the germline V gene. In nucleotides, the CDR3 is TGTGCCAGCAGTGAACCGGACGGACAGTATGGCTACACCTTC. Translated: CASSEPDGQYGYTF.

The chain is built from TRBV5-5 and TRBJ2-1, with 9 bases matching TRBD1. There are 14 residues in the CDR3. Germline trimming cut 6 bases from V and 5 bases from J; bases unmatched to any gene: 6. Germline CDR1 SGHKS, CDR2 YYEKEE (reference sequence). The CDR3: CASKKTGGHNEQFF. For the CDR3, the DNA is TGTGCCAGCAAGAAAACAGGGGGCCACAATGAGCAGTTCTTC. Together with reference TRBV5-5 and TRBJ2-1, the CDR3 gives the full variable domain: DAGVTQSPTHLIKTRGQQVTLRCSPISGHKSVSWYQQVLGQGPQFIFQYYEKEERGRGNFPDRFSARQFPNYSSELNVNALLLGDSALYLCASKKTGGHNEQFFGPGTRLTVL.

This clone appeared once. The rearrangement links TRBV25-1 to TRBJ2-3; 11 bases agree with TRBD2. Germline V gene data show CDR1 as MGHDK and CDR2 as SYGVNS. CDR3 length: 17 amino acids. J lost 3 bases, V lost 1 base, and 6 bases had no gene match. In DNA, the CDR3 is TGTGCCAGCAGTGAATTAGCGGGGGGGCCGAGTACAGATACGCAGTATTTT. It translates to CASSELAGGPSTDTQYF. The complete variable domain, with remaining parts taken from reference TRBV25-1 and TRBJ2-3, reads EADIYQTPRYLVIGTGKKITLECSQTMGHDKMYWYQQDPGMELHLIHYSYGVNSTEKGDLSSESTVSRIRTEHFPLTLESARPSHTSQYLCASSELAGGPSTDTQYFGPGTRLTVL.

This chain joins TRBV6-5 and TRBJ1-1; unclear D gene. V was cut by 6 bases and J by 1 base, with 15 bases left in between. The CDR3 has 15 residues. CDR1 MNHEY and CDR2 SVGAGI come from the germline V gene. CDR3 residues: CASRLARLANTEAFF. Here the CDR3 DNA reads TGTGCCAGCAGACTTGCCCGACTCGCGAACACTGAAGCTTTCTTT.

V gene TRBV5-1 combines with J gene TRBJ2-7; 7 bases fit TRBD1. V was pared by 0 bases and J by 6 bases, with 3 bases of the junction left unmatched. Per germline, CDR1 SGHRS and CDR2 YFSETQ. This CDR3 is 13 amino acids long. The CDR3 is CASSLDRGREQYF. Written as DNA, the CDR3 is TGCGCCAGCAGCTTGGACAGGGGCCGCGAGCAGTACTTC. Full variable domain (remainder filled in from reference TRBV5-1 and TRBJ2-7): KAGVTQTPRYLIKTRGQQVTLSCSPISGHRSVSWYQQTPGQGLQFLFEYFSETQRNKGNFPGRFSGRQFSNSRSEMNVSTLELGDSALYLCASSLDRGREQYFGPGTRLTVT.

The CDR3 loop reads CASSETWNTEAFF. In nucleotides, the CDR3 is TGTGCCAGCAGTGAGACATGGAACACTGAAGCTTTCTTT. The rearrangement uses TRBV2 and TRBJ1-1; unclear D gene. V lost 3 bases and J 1 base, leaving 6 bases between the germline ends. The length of the CDR3 is 13 residues. Germline CDR1 reads SNHLY; CDR2 reads FYNNEI.